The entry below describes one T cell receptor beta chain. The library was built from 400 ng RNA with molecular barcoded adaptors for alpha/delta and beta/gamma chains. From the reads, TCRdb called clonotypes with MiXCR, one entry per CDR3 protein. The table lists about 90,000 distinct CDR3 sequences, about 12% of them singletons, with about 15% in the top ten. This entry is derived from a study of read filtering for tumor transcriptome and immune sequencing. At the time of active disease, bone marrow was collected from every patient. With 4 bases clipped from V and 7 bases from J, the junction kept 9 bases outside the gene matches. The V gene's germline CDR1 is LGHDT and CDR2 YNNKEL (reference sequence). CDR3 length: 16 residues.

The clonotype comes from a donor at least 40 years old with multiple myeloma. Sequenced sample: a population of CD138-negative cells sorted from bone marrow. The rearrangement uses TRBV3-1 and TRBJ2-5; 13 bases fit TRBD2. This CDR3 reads CASSPTSGRAEGTQYF. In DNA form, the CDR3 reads TGTGCCAGCAGCCCTACTAGCGGGAGGGCCGAGGGGACCCAGTACTTC.